This T cell receptor (beta chain) comes out of a study of CD8 T cells in ankylosing spondylitis. The study, taken as a whole, reports: There was a TCR beta motif, made of several highly homologous variants, that appeared characteristic of ankylosing spondylitis blood. Matched synovial fluid from ankylosing spondylitis patients was reported to be enriched for disease-linked clones.

Quantitative barcoded 5'-RACE was used to prepare TCR beta libraries. TCRdb fed the 5' RACE reads into MiXCR, producing one record per CDR3 protein. The table has about 500,000 distinct CDR3 sequences, approximately 5.3% seen once. As for this clonotype: Its antigen is still unknown.

Trimming removed 2 bases from V and 1 base from J, with 9 bases in between. This CDR3 has 15 residues. Germline-derived CDR1 and CDR2 are SGHTA and FQGNSA. V is TRBV7-2 and J is TRBJ1-5; a weak D match, TRBD1 (6 bases). The clonotype comes from a male donor with ankylosing spondylitis. The source material was blood, either unsorted or a sorted T cell fraction (not recorded which). The CDR3 DNA reads as TGTGCCAGCAGCTTAACAGGGAGCAGCAATCAGCCCCAGCATTTT. Its protein is CASSLTGSSNQPQHF.